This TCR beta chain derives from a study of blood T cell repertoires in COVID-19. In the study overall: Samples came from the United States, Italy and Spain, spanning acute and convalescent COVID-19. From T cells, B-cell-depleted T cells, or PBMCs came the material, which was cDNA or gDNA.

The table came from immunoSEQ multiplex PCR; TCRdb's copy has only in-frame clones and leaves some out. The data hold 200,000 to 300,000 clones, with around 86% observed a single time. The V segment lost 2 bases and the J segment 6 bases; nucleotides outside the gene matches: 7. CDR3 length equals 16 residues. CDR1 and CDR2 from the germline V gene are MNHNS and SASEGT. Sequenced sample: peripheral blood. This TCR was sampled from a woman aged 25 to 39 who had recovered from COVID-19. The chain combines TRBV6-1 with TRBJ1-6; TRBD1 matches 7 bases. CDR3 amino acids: CASSEMGGQPNSPLHF. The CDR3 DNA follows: TGTGCCAGCAGTGAAATGGGGGGACAGCCTAATTCACCCCTCCACTTT.